A selection of T cell receptor beta chains follows, all from one sample in a study of OX40 agonist ivuxolimab in advanced cancers. Using immunoSEQ multiplex PCR, the repertoire was profiled, and TCRdb retains in-frame clones only, with some absent. This table has fewer than 90,000 clones, about 85% appearing once. The sample was CD4+ or CD8+ T cells sorted from blood, taken in a trial of the OX40 agonist ivuxolimab. The source of these receptors is an adult with an advanced solid tumor such as melanoma, head and neck, liver or kidney cancer. Each CDR3 is given with its conserved first and last residue. The D gene is left open where the match is weak. Expanded clones get a size class; other rows say once, few or many, or leave the size out.

TRBD2,16,.,TRBJ2-1,TRBV4-3,CASSQALAGAQDEQFF,TGCGCCAGCAGCCAAGCCTTAGCGGGAGCCCAAGATGAGCAGTTCTTC
TRBD2,15,.,TRBJ2-1,TRBV7-3,CASSISGSLYNEQFF,TGTGCCAGCAGCATAAGCGGGAGCCTCTACAATGAGCAGTTCTTC
.,12,few,TRBJ2-2,TRBV7-3,CASSLPSGELFF,TGTGCCAGCAGCTTACCTAGTGGGGAGCTGTTTTTT
TRBD2,15,.,TRBJ2-1,TRBV30,CAWRLAGGQYNEQFF,TGTGCCTGGCGACTAGCGGGAGGACAGTACAATGAGCAGTTCTTC
.,15,.,TRBJ2-3,TRBV10-3,CAITKGSGSTDTQYF,TGTGCCATCACCAAGGGGAGCGGAAGCACAGATACGCAGTATTTT
.,16,.,TRBJ2-6,TRBV14,CASSQGSTSGANVLTF,TGTGCCAGCAGCCAGGGTTCCACGTCTGGGGCCAACGTCCTGACTTTC
.,14,.,TRBJ1-5,TRBV30,CAWSLGPSNQPQHF,TGTGCCTGGAGTTTGGGACCAAGCAATCAGCCCCAGCATTTT
TRBD1,15,.,TRBJ1-6,TRBV6-5,CASARGVSYNSPLHF,TGTGCCAGTGCCAGGGGGGTGTCCTATAATTCACCCCTCCACTTT
.,14,once,TRBJ1-5,TRBV7-8,CASRLGASNQPQHF,TGTGCCAGCAGATTAGGGGCTAGCAATCAGCCCCAGCATTTT
.,15,few,TRBJ2-3,TRBV6-6,CASSVWGVSTDTQYF,TGTGCCAGCAGCGTGTGGGGGGTTAGCACAGATACGCAGTATTTT
.,14,.,TRBJ1-1,TRBV12-5,CASGLGISGDEAFF,TGTGCTAGTGGTTTAGGGATTTCAGGGGATGAAGCTTTCTTT
.,16,few,TRBJ2-2,TRBV7-9,CASSLGRILNTGELFF,TGTGCCAGCAGCTTAGGTCGGATTTTGAACACCGGGGAGCTGTTTTTT
TRBD1,19,few,TRBJ2-1,TRBV19,CASRGRVAPGQGRYNEQFF,TGTGCCAGTAGAGGAAGAGTGGCACCGGGACAGGGCAGGTACAATGAGCAGTTCTTC
.,13,.,TRBJ1-5,TRBV11-3,CASSLGSGQPQHF,TGTGCCAGCAGCTTAGGGTCTGGTCAGCCCCAGCATTTT
.,17,.,TRBJ1-2,TRBV11-2,CASSLVAGRFGNYGYTF,TGTGCCAGCAGCTTAGTTGCCGGAAGATTCGGTAACTATGGCTACACCTTC
.,14,.,TRBJ2-7,TRBV18,CASSPETRFYEQYF,TGTGCCAGCTCACCAGAGACTAGATTTTACGAGCAGTACTTC
TRBD1,15,.,TRBJ1-3,TRBV7-2,CASSLGTGGGNTIYF,TGTGCCAGCAGCTTAGGGACAGGGGGAGGAAACACCATATATTTT
.,14,.,TRBJ2-7,TRBV6-5,CASAAATTVTKQYF,TGTGCCAGCGCCGCGGCTACGACAGTGACAAAGCAGTACTTC
.,15,.,TRBJ2-5,TRBV19,CASSIGPGPQETQYF,TGTGCCAGTAGTATAGGTCCGGGGCCCCAAGAGACCCAGTACTTC
TRBD2,14,.,TRBJ2-1,TRBV28,CASSLGTSHNEQFF,TGTGCCAGCAGTTTAGGGACTAGCCACAATGAGCAGTTCTTC
TRBD1,14,.,TRBJ2-3,TRBV19,CASSYRGRTDTQYF,TGTGCCAGTAGCTACAGGGGCCGCACAGATACGCAGTATTTT
TRBD1,15,.,TRBJ1-3,TRBV6-5,CASRRQGAAGNTIYF,TGTGCCAGCAGGCGACAGGGGGCCGCTGGAAACACCATATATTTT
TRBD1,16,.,TRBJ1-3,TRBV4-2,CASSQGPDREGNTIYF,TGTGCCAGCAGCCAGGGCCCTGACAGGGAGGGAAACACCATATATTTT